The sequence of this T cell receptor (beta chain) was determined in a study of cytomegalovirus exposure and HLA in healthy donors. Findings and caveats of the study: Many donors carried some public TCRs, although rarity characterized most TCR sequences. Segments of the TCR beta V type were, in most cases, productive about 87% or about 30% of the time in an earlier analysis.

To note about this clone: Its antigen is unknown.

The PCR made use of 60 Vbeta and 13 Jbeta primers. TCRdb's table, derived via immunoSEQ multiplex PCR, lists solely in-frame clones and lacks some. In the table there are fewer than 70,000 clones, over 70% of which are singletons. The germline CDR1 and CDR2 sequences are KGHSY and FQNENV. The CDR3 runs to 17 residues. Trimming cost V 4 bases and J 1 base, with 17 bases left between them. The TCR sequence derives from a woman in her thirties or forties in good health and CMV-seronegative. The V gene is TRBV16, the J gene TRBJ2-1; tentatively, D is TRBD1 (6 bases). Source material: PBMCs. The CDR3 spells CASSPDSGVSSYNEQFF. CDR3 in DNA: TGTGCCAGCAGCCCAGATTCAGGGGTTTCTTCCTACAATGAGCAGTTCTTC.